The entry below gives a single T cell receptor beta chain sequence along with its context. Its antigen is unidentified. Other nucleotide sequences in the sample specify the same CDR3. The germline V and J ends were trimmed by 0 bases and 1 base, with 6 bases remaining between them. Germline assignment: CDR1 GTSNPN and CDR2 SVGIG (reference sequence). The CDR3 length is 13 residues. Sequenced by immunoSEQ multiplex PCR; TCRdb stores in-frame clones only, minus some. The sample consists of more than 2 million clones, 90% to 97% of them appearing once. This entry is derived from a study of shared clonotypes between healthy human individuals. Donors included only healthy HIV-negative adults lacking recent acute infections or vaccinations. Regarding the study as a whole: Around 5% was the fraction of naive CD4 clonotypes found shared across a few donors.

This chain joins TRBV30 and TRBJ1-1, with unresolved D. The clonotype comes from a man between 18 and 35 years old in good health. The sequencing sample was made of naive CD4+ T cells sorted from blood. Subset: CD45RA+ positively selected. CDR3 coding DNA: TGTGCCTGGAGTGTAGTGGGGAACACTGAAGCTTTCTTT. Its translation: CAWSVVGNTEAFF.